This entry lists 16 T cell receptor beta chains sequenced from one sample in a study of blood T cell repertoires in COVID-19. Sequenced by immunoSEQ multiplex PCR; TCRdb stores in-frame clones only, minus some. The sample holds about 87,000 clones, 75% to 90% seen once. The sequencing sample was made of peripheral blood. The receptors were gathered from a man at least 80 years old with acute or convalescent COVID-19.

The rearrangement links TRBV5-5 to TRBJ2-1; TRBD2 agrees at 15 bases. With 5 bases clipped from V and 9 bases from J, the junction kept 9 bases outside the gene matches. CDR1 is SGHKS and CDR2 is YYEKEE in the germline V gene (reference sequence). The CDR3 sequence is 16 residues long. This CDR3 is CASSPGTSGGFGEQFF. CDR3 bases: TGTGCCAGCAGTCCCGGGACTAGCGGGGGGTTCGGTGAGCAGTTCTTC.

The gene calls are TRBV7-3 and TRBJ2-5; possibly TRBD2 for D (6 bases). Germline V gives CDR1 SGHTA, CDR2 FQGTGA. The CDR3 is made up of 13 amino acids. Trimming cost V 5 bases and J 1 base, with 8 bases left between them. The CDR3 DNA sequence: TGTGCCAGCAGCATGACTAGCCAAGAGACCCAGTACTTC. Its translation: CASSMTSQETQYF.

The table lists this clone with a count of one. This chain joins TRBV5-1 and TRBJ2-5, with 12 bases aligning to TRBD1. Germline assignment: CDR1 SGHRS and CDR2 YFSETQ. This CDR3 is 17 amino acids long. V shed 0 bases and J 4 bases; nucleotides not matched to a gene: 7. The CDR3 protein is CASSLAGGQGAGETQYF. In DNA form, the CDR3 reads TGCGCCAGCAGCTTGGCCGGGGGACAGGGGGCGGGAGAGACCCAGTACTTC.

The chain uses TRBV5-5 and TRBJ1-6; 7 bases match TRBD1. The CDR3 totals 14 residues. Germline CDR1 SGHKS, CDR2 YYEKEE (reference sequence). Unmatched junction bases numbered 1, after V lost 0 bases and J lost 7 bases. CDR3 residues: CASSLDRGNSPLHF. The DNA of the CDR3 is TGTGCCAGCAGCTTGGACAGGGGAAATTCACCCCTCCACTTT.

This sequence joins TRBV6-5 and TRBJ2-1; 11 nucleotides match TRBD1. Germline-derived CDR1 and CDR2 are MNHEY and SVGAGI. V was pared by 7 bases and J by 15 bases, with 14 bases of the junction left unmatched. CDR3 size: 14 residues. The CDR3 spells CASIRDRGSLDRFF. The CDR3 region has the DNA TGTGCCAGCATTCGGGACAGGGGGTCCTTAGATCGGTTCTTC.

The CDR3 protein is CASSKGLAGSSEQYF. The CDR3 DNA sequence: TGCGCCAGCAGCAAGGGACTAGCGGGATCGAGCGAGCAGTACTTC. The chain uses TRBV4-3 and TRBJ2-7; 13 bases are shared with TRBD2. Germline V CDR1 and CDR2: LGHNA, YSLEER. Losses at the gene ends were 5 bases for V and 6 bases for J; bases not matched to a gene: 7. The CDR3 extends over 15 amino acids.

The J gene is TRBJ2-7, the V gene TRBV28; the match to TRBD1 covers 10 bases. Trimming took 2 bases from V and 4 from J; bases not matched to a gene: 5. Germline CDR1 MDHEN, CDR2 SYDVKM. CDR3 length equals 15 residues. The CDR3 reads CASSLPGTGVYEQYF. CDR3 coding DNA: TGTGCCAGCAGTTTACCTGGGACAGGGGTGTACGAGCAGTACTTC.

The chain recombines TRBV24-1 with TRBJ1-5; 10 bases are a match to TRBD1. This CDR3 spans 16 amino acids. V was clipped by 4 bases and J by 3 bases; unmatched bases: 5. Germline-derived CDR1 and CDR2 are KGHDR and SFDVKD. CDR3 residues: CATSDTGQGNNQPQHF. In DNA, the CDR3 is TGTGCCACCAGTGACACGGGACAGGGGAACAATCAGCCCCAGCATTTT.

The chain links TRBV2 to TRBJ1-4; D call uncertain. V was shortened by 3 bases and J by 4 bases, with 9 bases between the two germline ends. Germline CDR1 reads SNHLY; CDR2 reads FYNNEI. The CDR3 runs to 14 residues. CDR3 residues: CASSEKRINEKLFF. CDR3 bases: TGTGCCAGCAGTGAGAAGCGTATTAATGAAAAACTGTTTTTT.

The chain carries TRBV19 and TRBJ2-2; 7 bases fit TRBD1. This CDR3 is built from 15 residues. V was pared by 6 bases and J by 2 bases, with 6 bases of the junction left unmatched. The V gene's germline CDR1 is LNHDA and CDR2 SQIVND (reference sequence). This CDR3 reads CASREDRVNTGELFF. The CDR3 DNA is TGTGCCAGTAGAGAAGACAGGGTTAACACCGGGGAGCTGTTTTTT.

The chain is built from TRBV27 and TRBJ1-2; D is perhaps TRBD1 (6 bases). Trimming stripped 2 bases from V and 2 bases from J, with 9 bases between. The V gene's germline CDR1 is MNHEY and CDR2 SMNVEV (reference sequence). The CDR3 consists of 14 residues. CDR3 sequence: CASSLLGGNYGYTF. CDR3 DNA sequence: TGTGCCAGCAGTTTACTAGGGGGAAACTATGGCTACACCTTC.

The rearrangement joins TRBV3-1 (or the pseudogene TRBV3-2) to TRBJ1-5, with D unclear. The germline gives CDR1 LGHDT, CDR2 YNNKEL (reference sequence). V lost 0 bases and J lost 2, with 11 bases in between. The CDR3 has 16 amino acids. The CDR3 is CASSQDRTSGNQPQHF. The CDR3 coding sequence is TGTGCCAGCAGCCAAGATCGGACTTCCGGCAATCAGCCCCAGCATTTT.

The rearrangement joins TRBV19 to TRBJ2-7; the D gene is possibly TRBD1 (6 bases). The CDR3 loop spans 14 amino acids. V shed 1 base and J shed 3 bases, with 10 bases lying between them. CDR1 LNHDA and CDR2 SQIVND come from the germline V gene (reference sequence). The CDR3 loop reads CASSIGDKYYEQYF. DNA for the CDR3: TGTGCCAGTAGTATAGGGGACAAATACTACGAGCAGTACTTC.

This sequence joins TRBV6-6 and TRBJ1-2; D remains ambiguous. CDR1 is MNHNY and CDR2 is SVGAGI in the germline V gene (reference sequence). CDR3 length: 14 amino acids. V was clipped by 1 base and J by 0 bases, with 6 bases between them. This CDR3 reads CASSYYQANYGYTF. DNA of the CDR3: TGTGCCAGCAGTTACTACCAGGCTAACTATGGCTACACCTTC.

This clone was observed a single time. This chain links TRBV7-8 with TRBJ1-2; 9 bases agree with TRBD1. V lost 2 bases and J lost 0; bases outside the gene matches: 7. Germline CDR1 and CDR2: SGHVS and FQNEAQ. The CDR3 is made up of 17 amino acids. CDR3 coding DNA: TGTGCCAGCAGCTTAACAGGGACAGGGTCATCTAACTATGGCTACACCTTC. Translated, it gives CASSLTGTGSSNYGYTF.

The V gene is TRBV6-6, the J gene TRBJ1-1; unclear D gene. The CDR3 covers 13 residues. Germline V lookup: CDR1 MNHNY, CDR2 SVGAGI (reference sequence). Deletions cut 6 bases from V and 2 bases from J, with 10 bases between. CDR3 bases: TGTGCCAGCAGGCAGACAATTAACACTGAAGCTTTCTTT. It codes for CASRQTINTEAFF.